This entry lists 12 T cell receptor beta chains sequenced from one sample in a study of T-cell memory formation after mild COVID-19. From the 5' RACE reads, TCRdb called clonotypes with MiXCR, one entry per CDR3 protein. The sample holds 250,000 to 300,000 distinct CDR3 sequences; about 16% are singletons and the top ten take 20% to 25%. The source material was PBMCs or a T cell subset sorted from them (not recorded which). The receptor set was obtained from a man aged 18 to 30 who had mild COVID-19 (a few samples of this study predate the infection). Cell type and time point are not known.

This clonotype has more than one count but fewer than ten. This chain uses TRBV29-1 with TRBJ2-5; 7 bases agree with TRBD1. V was pared by 7 bases and J by 3 bases, with 8 bases of the junction left unmatched. The CDR3 covers 13 residues. CDR1 and CDR2 (germline): SQVTM, ANQGSEA. The CDR3 loop is CSAKGQRKETQYF. CDR3 nucleotides: TGCAGCGCCAAGGGACAGAGGAAAGAGACCCAGTACTTC.

Of note for this clonotype: A read error may explain this, as a much larger clone is one base away. The chain links TRBV10-3 to TRBJ2-2; a weak D match, TRBD2 (5 bases). CDR1 ENHRY and CDR2 SYGVKD come from the germline V gene. This CDR3 is built from 15 residues. As DNA, the CDR3 is TGTGCCACCTCCGGACTTCTCGCGAACACCAGGGAGCTGTTTTTT. It yields the protein CATSGLLANTRELFF.

This clonotype was seen only a few times. The gene calls are TRBV12-3 or TRBV12-4 and TRBJ2-3; D not resolved. The CDR3 spans 14 residues. The V and J ends lost 8 bases and 1 base respectively, with 13 bases between them. The CDR3 is CASLLGLGTDTQYF. CDR3 sequence (DNA): TGTGCCAGCCTTTTGGGGTTAGGCACAGATACGCAGTATTTT.

This chain links TRBV7-8 with TRBJ2-7; D gene unclear. Germline loops: CDR1 SGHVS, CDR2 FQNEAQ. Deletions cut 1 base from V and 5 bases from J, with 9 bases between. The CDR3 is made up of 13 amino acids. The CDR3 nucleotides are TGTGCCAGCAGCTTAGATAGAGGAAACGAGCAGTACGTC. Residues: CASSLDRGNEQYV.

V is TRBV7-9 and J is TRBJ2-1; D may correspond to TRBD1 or TRBD2 (5 bases each). From germline, CDR1 is SEHNR and CDR2 FQNEAQ (reference sequence). This CDR3 has 13 amino acids. V shed 1 base and J shed 7 bases, with 8 bases lying between them. The CDR3 sequence is CASSLGWGNEQFF. CDR3 coding DNA: TGTGCCAGCAGCTTAGGTTGGGGGAATGAGCAGTTCTTC. Using reference TRBV7-9 and TRBJ2-1 for the parts outside the CDR3, the full variable domain is DTGVSQNPRHKITKRGQNVTFRCDPISEHNRLYWYRQTLGQGPEFLTYFQNEAQLEKSRLLSDRFSAERPKGSFSTLEIQRTEQGDSAMYLCASSLGWGNEQFFGPGTRLTVL.

The rearrangement joins TRBV7-2 to TRBJ1-1; TRBD1 matches at 7 bases. Trimming removed 8 bases from V and 7 bases from J; junction bases left unmatched: 10. Germline V CDR1 and CDR2: SGHTA, FQGNSA. CDR3 length: 13 amino acids. The CDR3 DNA reads TGTGCCAGCGGAAGACTAGGACAGGATGAAGCTTTCTTT. Amino acid sequence: CASGRLGQDEAFF.

V usage is TRBV28 and J usage is TRBJ2-7, with a possible D match to TRBD1 (6 bases). Trimming left V 10 bases short and J 2 bases short, with 15 bases between. Germline values: CDR1 MDHEN, CDR2 SYDVKM. The CDR3 contains 13 residues. The CDR3 bases are TGTGCCACCCAGGGACACTCTGCCTACGAGCAGTACTTC. Translation: CATQGHSAYEQYF. Combining the CDR3 with reference TRBV28 and TRBJ2-7 gives the whole variable domain DVKVTQSSRYLVKRTGEKVFLECVQDMDHENMFWYRQDPGLGLRLIYFSYDVKMKEKGDIPEGYSVSREKKERFSLILESASTNQTSMYLCATQGHSAYEQYFGPGTRLTVT.

This clonotype was seen repeatedly, ten times or more. J is TRBJ1-4 and V is TRBV5-6, with 9 bases that match TRBD1. Germline assignment: CDR1 SGHDT and CDR2 YYEEEE. V lost 4 bases, J lost 3 bases, and 7 bases stayed unmatched. The CDR3 runs to 16 residues. The CDR3 sequence: CASSLLQGAANEKLFF. The CDR3 DNA reads TGTGCCAGCAGCCTACTACAGGGGGCAGCTAATGAAAAACTGTTTTTT. Full variable domain (remainder filled in from reference TRBV5-6 and TRBJ1-4): DAGVTQSPTHLIKTRGQQVTLRCSPKSGHDTVSWYQQALGQGPQFIFQYYEEEERQRGNFPDRFSGHQFPNYSSELNVNALLLGDSALYLCASSLLQGAANEKLFFGSGTQLSVL.

Notes on this clonotype: One end of the junction varies from germline; a read error may be responsible. The rearrangement links TRBV7-2 to TRBJ1-5; TRBD1 agrees at 8 bases. The CDR3 consists of 13 residues. The germline CDR1 and CDR2 sequences are SGHTA and FQGNSA. The CDR3 sequence is CASSFRGPQPLHF. Written as DNA, the CDR3 is TGTGCCAGCAGCTTCAGGGGGCCTCAGCCCCTGCATTTT.

This clonotype came up a few times. The V call is TRBV7-2, the J call TRBJ1-1; D gene unclear. Germline V lookup: CDR1 SGHTA, CDR2 FQGNSA. The CDR3 length is 15 residues. Deletions cut 0 bases from V and 2 bases from J, with 10 bases between. The CDR3 loop is CASSLAKTANTEAFF. CDR3 coding DNA: TGTGCCAGCAGCTTAGCGAAAACAGCTAACACTGAAGCTTTCTTT.

This clonotype was detected ten times or more. J is TRBJ1-1 and V is TRBV12-3 or TRBV12-4, with D perhaps TRBD1 (5 bases). Trimming cost V 2 bases and J 3 bases, with 7 bases left between them. The CDR3 length is 13 residues. CDR3 nucleotides: TGTGCCAGCAGTTTACAGGGAGACACTGAAGCTTTCTTT. Translated: CASSLQGDTEAFF.

The chain is built from TRBV7-2 and TRBJ1-4; D is ambiguous. CDR3 length: 14 amino acids. The V end lost 5 bases, the J end lost 10 bases, and 17 bases lay between the germline ends. Germline loops: CDR1 SGHTA, CDR2 FQGNSA. CDR3 amino acids: CASSPSGFNRKLFF. The CDR3 coding sequence is TGTGCCAGCAGCCCGTCCGGGTTTAACCGAAAACTGTTTTTT.